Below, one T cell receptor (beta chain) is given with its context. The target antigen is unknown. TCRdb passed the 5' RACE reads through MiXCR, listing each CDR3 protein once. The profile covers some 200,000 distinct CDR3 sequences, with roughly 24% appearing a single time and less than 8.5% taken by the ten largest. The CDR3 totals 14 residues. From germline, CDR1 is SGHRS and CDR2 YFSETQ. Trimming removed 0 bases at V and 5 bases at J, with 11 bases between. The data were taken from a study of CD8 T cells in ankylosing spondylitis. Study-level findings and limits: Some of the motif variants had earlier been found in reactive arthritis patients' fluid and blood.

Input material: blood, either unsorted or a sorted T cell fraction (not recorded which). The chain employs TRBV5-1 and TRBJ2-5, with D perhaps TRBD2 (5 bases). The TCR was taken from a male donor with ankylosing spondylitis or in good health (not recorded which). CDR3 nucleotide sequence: TGCGCCAGCAGCTTGGAGGGTTCGGGGGAGACCCAGTACTTC. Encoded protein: CASSLEGSGETQYF.